This is a list of T cell receptor beta chains from one sample in a study of blood T cell repertoires in COVID-19. Assay used: immunoSEQ multiplex PCR; TCRdb lists only in-frame clones, some missing. The table lists about 150,000 clones, about 90% of them singletons. The sequencing sample was made of peripheral blood. Receptors originate from a man aged 50 to 60 with acute or convalescent COVID-19. Each CDR3 is given with its conserved first and last residue. The D gene is left open where the match is weak. Rows give clone size only sometimes, using once, few, many, or a class for an expanded clone.

j_call clone_size d_call cdr3_length v_call cdr3_aa cdr3_nt
TRBJ2-7 - TRBD2 14 TRBV28 CASSISGRWYEQYF TGTGCCAGCAGTATCAGCGGGAGGTGGTACGAGCAGTACTTC
TRBJ2-3 - TRBD2 13 TRBV11-3 CASSFTSADTQYF TGTGCCAGCAGCTTCACTAGCGCAGATACGCAGTATTTT
TRBJ2-3 - TRBD2 16 TRBV19 CASTNLLAGGTDTQYF TGTGCCAGTACCAATTTACTAGCGGGGGGCACAGATACGCAGTATTTT
TRBJ2-3 - TRBD1 15 TRBV5-1 CASSSTGYDTDTQYF TGCGCCAGCAGCTCGACAGGGTATGACACAGATACGCAGTATTTT
TRBJ2-5 - TRBD2 16 TRBV9 CASSTLLAGGQETQYF TGTGCCAGCAGCACCCTACTAGCGGGGGGCCAAGAGACCCAGTACTTC
TRBJ1-2 - - 11 TRBV28 CASSRDYGYTF TGTGCCAGCAGCCGGGATTATGGCTACACCTTC
TRBJ2-7 - - 15 TRBV7-8 CASSLGGPRGYEQYF TGTGCCAGCAGCTTAGGGGGCCCCCGAGGTTACGAGCAGTACTTC
TRBJ2-2 - - 14 TRBV5-4 CASSFLSDTGELFF TGTGCCAGCAGCTTCCTTTCGGACACCGGGGAGCTGTTTTTT
TRBJ2-2 - TRBD2 17 TRBV5-4 CASRKLAGGPNTGELFF TGTGCCAGCAGGAAATTAGCGGGGGGGCCGAACACCGGGGAGCTGTTTTTT
TRBJ2-1 - - 12 TRBV6-6 CASSLSYNEQFF TGTGCCAGCAGCCTATCCTACAATGAGCAGTTCTTC
TRBJ2-1 - TRBD2 15 TRBV15 CATSRGGGAYNEQFF TGTGCCACCAGCAGAGGCGGGGGGGCTTACAATGAGCAGTTCTTC
TRBJ1-4 once TRBD1 15 TRBV28 CASSLGTGIDEKLFF TGTGCCAGCAGTTTAGGGACAGGAATTGATGAAAAACTGTTTTTT
TRBJ1-1 - - 15 TRBV7-9 CASSLIGPRVTEAFF TGTGCCAGCAGCTTAATTGGCCCGAGGGTCACTGAAGCTTTCTTT
TRBJ2-2 - - 14 TRBV21-1 CASSKQREAGELFF TGTGCCAGCAGCAAACAGCGGGAGGCCGGGGAGCTGTTTTTT
TRBJ2-2 - - 15 TRBV7-3 CASSSPDYYTGELFF TGTGCCAGCAGCTCCCCGGACTACTACACCGGGGAGCTGTTTTTT
TRBJ2-1 once TRBD2 16 TRBV29-1 CSVQPPGTRGYIEQFF TGCAGCGTCCAACCGCCCGGGACTAGGGGTTACATTGAGCAGTTCTTC
TRBJ2-5 - TRBD2 16 TRBV18 CASSPSRGGDVETQYF TGTGCCAGCTCACCGTCCCGTGGGGGGGACGTCGAGACCCAGTACTTC
TRBJ2-2 - TRBD2 13 TRBV29-1 CSVEEGEGGELFF TGCAGCGTTGAAGAGGGGGAGGGCGGGGAGCTGTTTTTT
TRBJ1-1 - TRBD1 12 TRBV30 CAWRKTGGVAFF TGTGCCTGGAGGAAGACAGGGGGCGTAGCTTTCTTT
TRBJ1-2 once - 14 TRBV9 CASSPLSPFYGYTF TGTGCCAGCAGCCCCCTTAGTCCCTTCTATGGCTACACCTTC